This entry concerns a single T cell receptor (beta chain). Germline CDR1 SNHLY, CDR2 FYNNEI. V lost 2 bases, J lost 13 bases, and 14 bases lay in between. The CDR3 loop spans 12 amino acids. The data derive from a study of identical twins. TCRdb reprocessed the 5' RACE reads with MiXCR, giving one entry per CDR3 protein. The table shows roughly 1,500,000 distinct CDR3 sequences, with roughly 35% occurring only once. Sample: cord blood. The chain employs TRBV2 and TRBJ2-5, with D perhaps assigned TRBD1 or TRBD2 (5 bases each). The TCR sequence derives from a newborn girl in good health. CDR3 sequence reads: CASSEPGPRWYF. The DNA of the CDR3 is TGTGCCAGCAGTGAACCGGGGCCCCGGTGGTACTTC.